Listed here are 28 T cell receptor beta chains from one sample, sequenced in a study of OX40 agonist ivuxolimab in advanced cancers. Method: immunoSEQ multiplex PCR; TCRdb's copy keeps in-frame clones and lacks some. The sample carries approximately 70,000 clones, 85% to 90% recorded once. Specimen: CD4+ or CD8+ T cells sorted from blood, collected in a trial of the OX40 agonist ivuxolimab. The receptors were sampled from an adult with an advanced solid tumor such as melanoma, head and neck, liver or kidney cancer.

Here the CDR3 DNA reads TGTGCCAGCAGAGCAGGGGGCCCACGGGGCCAGCCCCAGCATTTT. Translated, it gives CASRAGGPRGQPQHF. The chain carries TRBV28 and TRBJ1-5, with 8 bases that match TRBD1. CDR3 length: 15 residues. Germline lookup yields CDR1 MDHEN and CDR2 SYDVKM. After removal of 6 bases from V and 7 bases from J, the junction contained 11 bases not matched to a gene.

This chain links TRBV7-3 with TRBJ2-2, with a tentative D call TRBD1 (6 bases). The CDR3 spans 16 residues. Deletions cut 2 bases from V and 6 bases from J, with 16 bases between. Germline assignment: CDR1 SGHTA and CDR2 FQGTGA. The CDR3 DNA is TGTGCCAGCAGCTTAGGGGCCTTCGCAGGGGCCGGGGAGCTGTTTTTT. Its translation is CASSLGAFAGAGELFF.

CDR3 coding DNA: TGTGCCAGCAGTTACGCTCGGGGCGCCTACGAGCAGTACTTC. Translation gives CASSYARGAYEQYF. The chain couples TRBV6-5 to TRBJ2-7; TRBD1 or TRBD2 may be the D gene (5 bases each). CDR1 and CDR2 (germline): MNHEY, SVGAGI. CDR3 size: 14 residues. V lost 2 bases, J lost 2 bases, and 10 bases lay in between.

The CDR3 region has the DNA TGTGCCAGCAGCTTAAGGCTAGCGCTCTACGAGCAGTACTTC. Translating it yields CASSLRLALYEQYF. This chain links TRBV13 with TRBJ2-7, with a weak D call TRBD2 (6 bases). V was pared by 2 bases and J by 3 bases, with 11 bases between. Looked up from germline, CDR1 is PRHDT and CDR2 is FYEKMQ (reference sequence). This CDR3 is 14 amino acids long.

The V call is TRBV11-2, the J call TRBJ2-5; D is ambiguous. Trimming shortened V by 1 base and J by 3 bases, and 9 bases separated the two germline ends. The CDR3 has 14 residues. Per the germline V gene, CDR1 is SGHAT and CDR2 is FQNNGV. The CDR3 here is CASSLAGGKETQYF. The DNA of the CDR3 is TGTGCCAGCAGCTTAGCAGGCGGTAAAGAGACCCAGTACTTC.

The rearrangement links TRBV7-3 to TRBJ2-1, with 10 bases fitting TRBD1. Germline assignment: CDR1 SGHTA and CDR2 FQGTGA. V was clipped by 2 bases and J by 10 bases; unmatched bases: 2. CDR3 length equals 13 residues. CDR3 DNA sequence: TGTGCCAGCAGCTTATCGACAGGGGGCGAGCAGTTCTTC. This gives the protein CASSLSTGGEQFF.

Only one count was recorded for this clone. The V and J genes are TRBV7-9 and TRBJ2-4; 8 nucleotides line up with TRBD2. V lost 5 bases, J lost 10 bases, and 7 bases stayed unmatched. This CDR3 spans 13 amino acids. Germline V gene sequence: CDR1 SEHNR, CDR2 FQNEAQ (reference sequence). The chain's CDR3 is CASSAEAGAIQYF. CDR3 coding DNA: TGTGCCAGCAGCGCCGAAGCGGGGGCGATTCAGTACTTC.

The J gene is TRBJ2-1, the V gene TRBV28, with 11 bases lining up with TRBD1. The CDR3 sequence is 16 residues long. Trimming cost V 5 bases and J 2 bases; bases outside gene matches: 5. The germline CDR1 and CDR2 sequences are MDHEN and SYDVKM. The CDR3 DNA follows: TGTGCCAGCAGTCTTCCGGGACAGGGGGCCTACAATGAGCAGTTCTTC. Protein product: CASSLPGQGAYNEQFF.

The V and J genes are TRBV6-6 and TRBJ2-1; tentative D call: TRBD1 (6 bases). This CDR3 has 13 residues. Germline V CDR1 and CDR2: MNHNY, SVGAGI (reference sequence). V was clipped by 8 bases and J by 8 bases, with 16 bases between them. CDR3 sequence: CASERQGLDEQFF. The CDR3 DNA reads TGTGCCAGCGAGCGGCAGGGGTTAGATGAGCAGTTCTTC.

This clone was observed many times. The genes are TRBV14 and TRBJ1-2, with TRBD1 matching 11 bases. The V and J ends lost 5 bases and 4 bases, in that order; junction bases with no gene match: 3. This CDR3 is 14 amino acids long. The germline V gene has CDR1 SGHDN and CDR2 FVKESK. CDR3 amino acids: CASSDGQGAYGYTF. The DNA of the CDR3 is TGTGCCAGCAGCGACGGACAGGGGGCCTATGGCTACACCTTC.

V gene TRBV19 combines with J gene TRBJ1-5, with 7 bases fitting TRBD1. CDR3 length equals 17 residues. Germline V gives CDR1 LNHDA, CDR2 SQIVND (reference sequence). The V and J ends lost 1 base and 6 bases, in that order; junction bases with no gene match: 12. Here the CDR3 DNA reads TGTGCCAGTAGTATAGCCCACGCGGACAGGCAGGGTCAGCCCCAGCATTTT. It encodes CASSIAHADRQGQPQHF.

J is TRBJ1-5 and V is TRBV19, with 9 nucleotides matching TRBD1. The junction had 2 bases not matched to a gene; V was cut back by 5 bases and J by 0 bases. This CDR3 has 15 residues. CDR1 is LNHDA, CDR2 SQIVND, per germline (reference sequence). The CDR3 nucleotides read TGTGCCAGTAGTCGACAGGGGGGTAGCAATCAGCCCCAGCATTTT. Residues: CASSRQGGSNQPQHF.

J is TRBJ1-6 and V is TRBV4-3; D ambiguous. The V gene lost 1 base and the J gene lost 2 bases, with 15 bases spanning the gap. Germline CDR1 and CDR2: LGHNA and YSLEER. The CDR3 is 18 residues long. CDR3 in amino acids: CASSQGRDLLTYNSPLHF. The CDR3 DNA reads TGCGCCAGCAGCCAAGGAAGAGATTTGCTAACCTATAATTCACCCCTCCACTTT.

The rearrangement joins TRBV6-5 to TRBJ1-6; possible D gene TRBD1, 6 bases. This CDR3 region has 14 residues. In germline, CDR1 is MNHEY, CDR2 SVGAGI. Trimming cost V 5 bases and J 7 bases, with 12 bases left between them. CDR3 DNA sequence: TGTGCCAGCAGTCTCCGGGACACCAATTCACCCCTCCACTTT. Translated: CASSLRDTNSPLHF.

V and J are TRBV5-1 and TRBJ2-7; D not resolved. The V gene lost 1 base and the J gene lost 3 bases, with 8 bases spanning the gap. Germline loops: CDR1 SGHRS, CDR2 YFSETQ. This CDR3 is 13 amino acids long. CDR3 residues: CASSLTGNYEQYF. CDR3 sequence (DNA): TGCGCCAGCAGCTTGACTGGGAACTACGAGCAGTACTTC.

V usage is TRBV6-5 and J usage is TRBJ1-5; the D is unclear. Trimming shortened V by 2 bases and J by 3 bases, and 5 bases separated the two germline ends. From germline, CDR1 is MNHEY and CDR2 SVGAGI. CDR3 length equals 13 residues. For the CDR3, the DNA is TGTGCCAGCAGTTACGACCACAATCAGCCCCAGCATTTT. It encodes CASSYDHNQPQHF.

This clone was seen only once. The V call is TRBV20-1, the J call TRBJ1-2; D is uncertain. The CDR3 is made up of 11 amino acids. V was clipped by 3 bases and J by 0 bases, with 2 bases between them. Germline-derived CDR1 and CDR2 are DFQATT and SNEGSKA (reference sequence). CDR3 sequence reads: CSASPNYGYTF. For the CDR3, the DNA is TGCAGTGCTAGTCCTAACTATGGCTACACCTTC.

The CDR3 nucleotides are TGCGCCAGCAGCTTGGGGGGACAGAGGGATACGCAGTATTTT. It is translated as CASSLGGQRDTQYF. The chain joins TRBV5-1 to TRBJ2-3; 7 bases map to TRBD1. In germline, CDR1 is SGHRS, CDR2 YFSETQ. V lost 0 bases, J lost 6 bases, and 4 bases stayed unmatched. The CDR3 consists of 14 residues.

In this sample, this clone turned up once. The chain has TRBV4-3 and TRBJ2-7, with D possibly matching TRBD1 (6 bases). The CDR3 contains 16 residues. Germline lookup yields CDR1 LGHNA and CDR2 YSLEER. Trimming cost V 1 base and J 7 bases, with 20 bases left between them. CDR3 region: CASSQAAGAYREEQYF. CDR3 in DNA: TGCGCCAGCAGCCAAGCCGCGGGCGCCTACAGGGAGGAGCAGTACTTC.

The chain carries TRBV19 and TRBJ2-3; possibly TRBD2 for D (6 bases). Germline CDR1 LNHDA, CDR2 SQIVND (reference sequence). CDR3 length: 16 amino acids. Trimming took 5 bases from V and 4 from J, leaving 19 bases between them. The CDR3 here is CASSDYSGIGADTQYF. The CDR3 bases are TGTGCCAGTAGTGACTATAGCGGAATCGGGGCAGATACGCAGTATTTT.

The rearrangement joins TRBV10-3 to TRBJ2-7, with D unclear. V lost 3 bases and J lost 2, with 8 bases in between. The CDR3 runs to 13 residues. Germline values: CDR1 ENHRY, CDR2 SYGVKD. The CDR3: CAISERQTYEQYF. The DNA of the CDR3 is TGTGCCATCAGTGAAAGGCAGACCTACGAGCAGTACTTC.

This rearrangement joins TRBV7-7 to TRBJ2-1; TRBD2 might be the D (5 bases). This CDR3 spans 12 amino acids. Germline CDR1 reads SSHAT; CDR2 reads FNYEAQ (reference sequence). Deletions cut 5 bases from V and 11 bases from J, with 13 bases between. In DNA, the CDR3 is TGTGCCAGCAGCCCCCATGAGGGCCAGCAGTTCTTC. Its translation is CASSPHEGQQFF. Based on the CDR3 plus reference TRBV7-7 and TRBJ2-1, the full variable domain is GAGVSQSPRYKVTKRGQDVTLRCDPISSHATLYWYQQALGQGPEFLTYFNYEAQPDKSGLPSDRFSAERPEGSISTLTIQRTEQRDSAMYRCASSPHEGQQFFGPGTRLTVL.

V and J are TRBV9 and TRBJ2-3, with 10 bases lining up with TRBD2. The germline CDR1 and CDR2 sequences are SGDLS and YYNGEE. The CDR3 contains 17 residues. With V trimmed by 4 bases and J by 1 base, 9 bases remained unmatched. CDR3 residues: CASSLSPSGGRTDTQYF. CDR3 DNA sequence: TGTGCCAGCAGCCTATCCCCTAGCGGGGGCCGCACAGATACGCAGTATTTT.

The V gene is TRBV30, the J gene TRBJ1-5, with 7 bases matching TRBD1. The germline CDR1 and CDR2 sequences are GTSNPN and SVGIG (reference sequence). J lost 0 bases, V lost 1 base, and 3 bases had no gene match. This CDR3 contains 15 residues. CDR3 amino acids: CAWSATGNSNQPQHF. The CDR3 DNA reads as TGTGCCTGGAGTGCGACAGGGAATAGCAATCAGCCCCAGCATTTT.

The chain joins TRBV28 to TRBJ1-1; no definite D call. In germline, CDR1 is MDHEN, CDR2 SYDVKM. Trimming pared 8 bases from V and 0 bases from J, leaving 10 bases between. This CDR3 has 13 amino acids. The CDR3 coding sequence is TGTGCCAGCTTTCGAGAGCTGAACACTGAAGCTTTCTTT. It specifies CASFRELNTEAFF.

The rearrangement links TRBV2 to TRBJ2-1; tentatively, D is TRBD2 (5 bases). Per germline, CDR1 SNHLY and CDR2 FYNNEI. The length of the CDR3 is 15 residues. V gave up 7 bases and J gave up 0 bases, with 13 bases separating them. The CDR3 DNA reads TGTGCCAGCACAGACCGGGATCTCTCCTACAATGAGCAGTTCTTC. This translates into CASTDRDLSYNEQFF. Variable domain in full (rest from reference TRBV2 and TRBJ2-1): EPEVTQTPSHQVTQMGQEVILRCVPISNHLYFYWYRQILGQKVEFLVSFYNNEISEKSEIFDDQFSVERPDGSNFTLKIRSTKLEDSAMYFCASTDRDLSYNEQFFGPGTRLTVL.

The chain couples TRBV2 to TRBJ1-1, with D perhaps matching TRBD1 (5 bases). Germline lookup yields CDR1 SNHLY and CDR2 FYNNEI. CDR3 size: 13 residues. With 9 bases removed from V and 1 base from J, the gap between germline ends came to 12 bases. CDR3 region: CARGALPNTEAFF. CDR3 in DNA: TGTGCCAGAGGGGCCTTGCCGAACACTGAAGCTTTCTTT.

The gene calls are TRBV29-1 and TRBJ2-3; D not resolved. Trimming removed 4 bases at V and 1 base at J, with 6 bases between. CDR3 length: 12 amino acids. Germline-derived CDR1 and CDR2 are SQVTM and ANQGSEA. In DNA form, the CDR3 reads TGCAGCGTTGTGGTGGGCACAGATACGCAGTATTTT. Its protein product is CSVVVGTDTQYF.